Listed below are T cell receptor beta chains from one sample, sequenced in a study of radiation and T cells in renal cell carcinoma. Only in-frame clones appear in the TCRdb table, and some are missing; sequencing was by immunoSEQ multiplex PCR. The sample contains about 150,000 clones, 75% to 90% of which appear only once. Sequenced material: blood, taken from a patient whose treatment included radiotherapy and nephrectomy. These receptors all stem from a woman between 45 and 60 years old with renal cell carcinoma. Both conserved end residues are part of each CDR3. Fields, in order: J gene, V gene, clone size, D gene, CDR3 DNA, CDR3 protein. A D gene is named only where the DNA matches it firmly. Only some rows state a clone size, as once, few, many or a class for expanded clones.

J: TRBJ2-5; V: TRBV4-1; size: NA; D: NA; DNA: TGCGCCAGCAGCCAAGTATGGAGGGTAGCATCGGAGACCCAGTACTTC; CDR3: CASSQVWRVASETQYF
J: TRBJ2-3; V: TRBV5-1; size: NA; D: NA; DNA: TGCGCCAGCAGCTCCGAGGGGTCTAGCACAGATACGCAGTATTTT; CDR3: CASSSEGSSTDTQYF
J: TRBJ2-2; V: TRBV7-2; size: NA; D: NA; DNA: TGTGCCAGCAGTCGCACGAGGGGCCGGGAGCTGTTTTTT; CDR3: CASSRTRGRELFF
J: TRBJ2-5; V: TRBV28; size: NA; D: NA; DNA: TGTGCCAGCACCTTAAAGGACAGCCAAGAGACCCAGTACTTC; CDR3: CASTLKDSQETQYF
J: TRBJ2-5; V: TRBV7-2; size: NA; D: NA; DNA: TGTGCCAGCAGCTTAATAGGGCACTCCCAAGAGACCCAGTACTTC; CDR3: CASSLIGHSQETQYF
J: TRBJ1-4; V: TRBV28; size: NA; D: TRBD1; DNA: TGTGCCAGCAGCCATAGGGACAGTATGGGTGAAAAACTGTTTTTT; CDR3: CASSHRDSMGEKLFF
J: TRBJ1-2; V: TRBV27; size: NA; D: NA; DNA: TGTGCCAGCAGTCCCACCTATACTAACTATGGCTACACCTTC; CDR3: CASSPTYTNYGYTF
J: TRBJ1-5; V: TRBV30; size: NA; D: TRBD1; DNA: TGTGCCTGGAGTTCTACGACAGGGGCCGGAGGCGACCAGCCCCAGCATTTT; CDR3: CAWSSTTGAGGDQPQHF
J: TRBJ1-4; V: TRBV29-1; size: NA; D: NA; DNA: TGCAGCGTTGCCCCGACAGGACGGGAAAAACTGTTTTTT; CDR3: CSVAPTGREKLFF
J: TRBJ1-2; V: TRBV4-2; size: once; D: NA; DNA: TGTGCCAGCAGCCCGCCCCAGGGCTCCTATGGCTACACCTTC; CDR3: CASSPPQGSYGYTF
J: TRBJ2-5; V: TRBV10-3; size: NA; D: NA; DNA: TGTGCCATCAGTGAAGGCGGAGGGGAGCAGTACTTC; CDR3: CAISEGGGEQYF
J: TRBJ2-1; V: TRBV15; size: NA; D: TRBD2; DNA: TGTGCCACCAGCAGAGAGATCGGGAGGGAGTACAATGAGCAGTTCTTC; CDR3: CATSREIGREYNEQFF
J: TRBJ1-1; V: TRBV10-3; size: NA; D: NA; DNA: TGTGCCATCAGTGTATCTCAGCTGAACACTGAAGCTTTCTTT; CDR3: CAISVSQLNTEAFF
J: TRBJ2-5; V: TRBV10-1; size: NA; D: NA; DNA: TGCGCCAGCAGTGATTCAGGGTTGGAGACCCAGTACTTC; CDR3: CASSDSGLETQYF
J: TRBJ1-1; V: TRBV10-1; size: NA; D: NA; DNA: TGCGCCAGCAGTTGGGGCCTCGACACTGAAGCTTTCTTT; CDR3: CASSWGLDTEAFF
J: TRBJ1-5; V: TRBV30; size: few; D: NA; DNA: TGTGCCTGGGGTCTGAATAGTCAGCCCCAGCATTTT; CDR3: CAWGLNSQPQHF
J: TRBJ2-5; V: TRBV10-1; size: NA; D: NA; DNA: TGCGCCAGCAGTGAGGCAGGGGTCCGGAGGGAGACCCAGTACTTC; CDR3: CASSEAGVRRETQYF
J: TRBJ2-4; V: TRBV11-2; size: NA; D: NA; DNA: TGTGCCAGCAGGACAATGCCGGCCTCGGACATTCAGTACTTC; CDR3: CASRTMPASDIQYF
J: TRBJ1-6; V: TRBV7-2; size: NA; D: NA; DNA: TGTGCCAGCAGCTCGACAGGTCAGAGCTCCTATAATTCACCCCTCCACTTT; CDR3: CASSSTGQSSYNSPLHF
J: TRBJ1-1; V: TRBV19; size: NA; D: TRBD1; DNA: TGTGCCAGTAGTCCCAAGGGACAGGGGATCACTGAAGCTTTCTTT; CDR3: CASSPKGQGITEAFF
J: TRBJ1-2; V: TRBV7-2; size: NA; D: NA; DNA: TGTGCCAGCAGCTTACGGCAGGGGCTTGGCTACACCTTC; CDR3: CASSLRQGLGYTF
J: TRBJ1-1; V: TRBV7-8; size: NA; D: TRBD1; DNA: TGTGCCAGCAGCCGTTCTTACGGGACAGGGAACACTGAAGCTTTCTTT; CDR3: CASSRSYGTGNTEAFF
J: TRBJ2-7; V: TRBV27; size: NA; D: NA; DNA: TGTGCCAGCAGTAGATGGGAACAGGCCTACGAGCAGTACTTC; CDR3: CASSRWEQAYEQYF
J: TRBJ1-1; V: TRBV19; size: NA; D: TRBD1; DNA: TGTGCCAGCACTAAGCCGACAGGGGAGAACACTGAAGCTTTCTTT; CDR3: CASTKPTGENTEAFF
J: TRBJ2-7; V: TRBV7-2; size: NA; D: TRBD1; DNA: TGTGCCAGCAGCTTAGGGACAGGGAAAGTGAGGGAGCAGTACTTC; CDR3: CASSLGTGKVREQYF
J: TRBJ2-4; V: TRBV20-1; size: NA; D: NA; DNA: TGCAGTGCTAGAGACGGCCGCATTCAGTACTTC; CDR3: CSARDGRIQYF
J: TRBJ1-5; V: TRBV9; size: NA; D: TRBD1; DNA: TGTGCCAGCAGCGTAGGAGCAGGGGGCGCGGGTCAGCCCCAGCATTTT; CDR3: CASSVGAGGAGQPQHF
J: TRBJ2-7; V: TRBV2; size: NA; D: NA; DNA: TGTGCCAGCAGTGCTGAGCAGGCCGGCGAGCAGTACTTC; CDR3: CASSAEQAGEQYF
J: TRBJ1-3; V: TRBV6-5; size: NA; D: TRBD1; DNA: TGTGCCAGCAGTCGGACAGGGCTAGACACCATATATTTT; CDR3: CASSRTGLDTIYF
J: TRBJ2-5; V: TRBV5-1; size: NA; D: NA; DNA: TGCGCCAGCAGCCTCCCCCGGATTTACCAAGAGACCCAGTACTTC; CDR3: CASSLPRIYQETQYF
J: TRBJ1-5; V: TRBV6-1; size: NA; D: TRBD1; DNA: TGTGCCAGCAGTGCGCGACAGGGTGTATTCTCAAGTCAGCCCCAGCATTTT; CDR3: CASSARQGVFSSQPQHF
J: TRBJ1-1; V: TRBV7-9; size: once; D: NA; DNA: TGTGCCAGCAGCTTAGGGACTGCCATTGAAGCTTTCTTT; CDR3: CASSLGTAIEAFF
J: TRBJ2-3; V: TRBV4-3; size: NA; D: TRBD1; DNA: TGCGCCAGCAGCCAAGCCCGGGACAGAAGCACAGATACGCAGTATTTT; CDR3: CASSQARDRSTDTQYF
J: TRBJ2-7; V: TRBV6-5; size: once; D: NA; DNA: TGTGCCAGCAGCATACGGGGGACACGGCGCGAGCAGTACTTC; CDR3: CASSIRGTRREQYF
J: TRBJ2-7; V: TRBV5-1; size: NA; D: TRBD1; DNA: TGCGCCAGCAGCCAAAGACAGGGGCCGGGTGAGCAGTACTTC; CDR3: CASSQRQGPGEQYF
J: TRBJ1-4; V: TRBV6-6; size: NA; D: NA; DNA: TGTGCCAGCAGCGACAGGCCAAATGAAAAACTGTTTTTT; CDR3: CASSDRPNEKLFF
J: TRBJ2-2; V: TRBV28; size: NA; D: NA; DNA: TGTGCCAGCAGTTTCCCCCTGGGGGTAGGGCGGGAGCTGTTTTTT; CDR3: CASSFPLGVGRELFF
J: TRBJ1-1; V: TRBV7-2; size: NA; D: NA; DNA: TGTGCCAGCAGCTCACAGGGCACTGAAGCTTTCTTT; CDR3: CASSSQGTEAFF
J: TRBJ2-7; V: TRBV7-2; size: NA; D: NA; DNA: TGTGCCAGCAGTCCTCCGTCACACTACGAGCAGTACTTC; CDR3: CASSPPSHYEQYF
J: TRBJ1-1; V: TRBV5-1; size: NA; D: NA; DNA: TGCGCCAGCAGCTTTTACAGGGAAGGCACTGAAGCTTTCTTT; CDR3: CASSFYREGTEAFF
J: TRBJ1-1; V: TRBV18; size: NA; D: NA; DNA: TGTGCCAGCTCACCACAGGGCGCGAACACTGAAGCTTTCTTT; CDR3: CASSPQGANTEAFF
J: TRBJ2-7; V: TRBV9; size: NA; D: NA; DNA: TGTGCCAGCAGCGTAGCTACCGGAACCTACGAGCAGTACTTC; CDR3: CASSVATGTYEQYF
J: TRBJ2-7; V: TRBV20-1; size: NA; D: NA; DNA: TGCAGTGCTAGAGATCGGGCGATAGGGTACTTC; CDR3: CSARDRAIGYF